The clone carrying this T cell receptor (beta chain) was picked up a small number of times. These data belong to a study of shared clonotypes between healthy human individuals. Per the germline V gene, CDR1 is SEHNR and CDR2 is FQNEAQ (reference sequence). Trimming removed 4 bases from V and 10 bases from J, with 13 bases in between. This CDR3 is 12 amino acids long. Data came from immunoSEQ multiplex PCR; TCRdb stores just in-frame clones and leaves some out. The sample lists around 990,000 clones; roughly 80% were seen once. The sequence was collected from a man younger than 30 in good health. Some clones in this sample may be carry-over from other donors' samples. The sample comprised memory CD4+ T cells from PBMCs. Subset of the sample: CD45RA-negative fraction. The chain links TRBV7-9 to TRBJ1-2, with a tentative D call TRBD1 (5 bases). The CDR3 is CASSSGIGDYTF. The CDR3 bases are TGTGCCAGCAGCTCAGGGATCGGAGACTACACCTTC.